The present entry profiles one TCR beta chain with its context. What it binds is not known. CDR3 length: 14 amino acids. V was clipped by 5 bases and J by 0 bases, with 8 bases between them. CDR1 and CDR2 (germline): MDHEN, SYDVKM. TCRdb reprocessed the reads with MiXCR, giving one entry per CDR3 protein. The table records 200,000 to 250,000 distinct CDR3 sequences, over 20% of them present only once. The sample belongs to a study of T cell repertoires in cytomegalovirus infection. Whole-study context: Evidence of both CMV infection and a matching HLA type came from public TCR beta signatures. Study-wide points: Predominance within the ex vivo response was attributable to HLA-C-restricted CMV-specific TCR beta clonotypes. Carriers of CMV and the relevant HLA type were discriminated by public TCR beta frequency.

The source of this sequence is a human donor in good health (CMV status not recorded). Some clones in this sample may be carry-over from other donors' samples. The chain employs TRBV28 and TRBJ1-3; unclear D gene. Sequencing was performed on CD8+ T cells from PBMCs. The CDR3 loop reads CASSRVLSGNTIYF. The CDR3 nucleotides are TGTGCCAGCAGTAGGGTCCTCTCTGGAAACACCATATATTTT.